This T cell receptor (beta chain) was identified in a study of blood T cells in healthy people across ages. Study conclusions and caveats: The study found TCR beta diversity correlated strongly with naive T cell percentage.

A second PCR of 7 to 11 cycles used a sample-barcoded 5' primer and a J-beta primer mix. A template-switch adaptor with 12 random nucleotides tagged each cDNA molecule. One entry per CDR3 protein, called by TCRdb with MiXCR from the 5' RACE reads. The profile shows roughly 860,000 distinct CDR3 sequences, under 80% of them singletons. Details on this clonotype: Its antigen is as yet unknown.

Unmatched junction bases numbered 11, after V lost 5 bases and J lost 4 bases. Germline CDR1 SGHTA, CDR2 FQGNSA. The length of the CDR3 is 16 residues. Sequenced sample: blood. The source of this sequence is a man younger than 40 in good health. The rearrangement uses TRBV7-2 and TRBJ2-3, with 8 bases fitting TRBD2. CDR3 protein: CASSLTSGPMADTQYF. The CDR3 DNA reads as TGTGCCAGCAGCCTAACTAGCGGCCCGATGGCAGATACGCAGTATTTT.